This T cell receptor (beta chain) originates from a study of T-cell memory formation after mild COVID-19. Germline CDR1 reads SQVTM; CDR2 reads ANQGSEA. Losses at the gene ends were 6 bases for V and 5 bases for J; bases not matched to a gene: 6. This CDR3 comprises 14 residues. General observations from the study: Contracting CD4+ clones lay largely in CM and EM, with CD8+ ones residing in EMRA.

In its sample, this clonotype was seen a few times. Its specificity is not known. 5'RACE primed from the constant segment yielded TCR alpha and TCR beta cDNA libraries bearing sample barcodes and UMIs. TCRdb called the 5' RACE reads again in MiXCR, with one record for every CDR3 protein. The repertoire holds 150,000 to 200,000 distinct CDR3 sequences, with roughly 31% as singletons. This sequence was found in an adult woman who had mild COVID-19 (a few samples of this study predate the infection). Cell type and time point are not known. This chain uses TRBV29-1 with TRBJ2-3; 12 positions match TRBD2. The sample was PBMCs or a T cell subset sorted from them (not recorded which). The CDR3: CSVPGTSGLDTQYF. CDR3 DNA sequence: TGCAGCGTCCCCGGGACTAGCGGGTTAGATACGCAGTATTTT.